These 32 T cell receptor beta chains originate from one sample sequenced in a study of T cell responses to AZD1222 COVID-19 vaccine (dated by TCRdb to 2020 to 2023). According to the study, the label for this sample's time point signals: baseline before first vaccination. The library was built by means of the immunoSEQ multiplex PCR assay. Sourced from immuneACCESS, this table was stored by TCRdb with only in-frame sequences that have V and J called. A share of the clones is absent; for the studies checked, an unresolved V gene accounts for under half, and the remainder has no known explanation. The sample contains around 100,000 clones, around nine tenths of them found a single time. The ten largest clones represent less than 3.5% of the sample. This specimen was peripheral blood, taken on day 0 of AZD1222 vaccination. Receptors were obtained from an adult in good health.

The rearrangement uses TRBV7-2 and TRBJ1-3, with a possible D match to TRBD1 (5 bases). Trimming stripped 3 bases from V and 0 bases from J, with 18 bases between. This CDR3 spans 18 amino acids. CDR1 and CDR2 from the germline V gene are SGHTA and FQGNSA. The CDR3, as DNA: TGTGCCAGCAGCTTTTTGGGTATTGCGGGGCTCTCTGGAAACACCATATATTTT. Its translation is CASSFLGIAGLSGNTIYF.

The chain is built from TRBV18 and TRBJ2-7; a weak D match, TRBD1 (6 bases). Trimming left V 3 bases short and J 3 bases short, with 9 bases between. CDR3 length: 13 residues. The V gene's germline CDR1 is KGHSH and CDR2 LQKENI. CDR3 DNA sequence: TGTGCCAGCTCACCTGGGGGCTTCTACGAGCAGTACTTC. It specifies CASSPGGFYEQYF.

The chain links TRBV19 to TRBJ2-1, with 10 nucleotides matching TRBD2. V was pared by 7 bases and J by 5 bases, with 14 bases of the junction left unmatched. Germline CDR1 reads LNHDA; CDR2 reads SQIVND (reference sequence). This CDR3 is built from 17 residues. The CDR3 region is CASKKRKGLAADNEQFF. Written as DNA, the CDR3 is TGTGCCAGTAAAAAACGAAAAGGACTAGCGGCAGACAATGAGCAGTTCTTC.

The V call is TRBV2, the J call TRBJ2-7; no clear D gene. Trimming took off 3 bases at V and 3 bases at J, with 6 bases between the two ends. CDR3 size: 12 residues. The germline V gene has CDR1 SNHLY and CDR2 FYNNEI. Here the CDR3 DNA reads TGTGCCAGCAGTGACAGAAACTACGAGCAGTACTTC. It specifies CASSDRNYEQYF.

The chain is built from TRBV10-3 and TRBJ1-2; the match to TRBD1 covers 9 bases. CDR3 size: 13 residues. V trimming: 5 bases; J trimming: 5 bases; junction bases outside the gene matches: 3. Germline V CDR1 and CDR2: ENHRY, SYGVKD. The CDR3 bases are TGTGCCATCAGTTGGGACAGGGAATATGGCTACACCTTC. Its translation: CAISWDREYGYTF.

The J gene is TRBJ1-1, the V gene TRBV6-5; D perhaps matches TRBD1 (5 bases). V was shortened by 0 bases and J by 4 bases, with 12 bases between the two germline ends. CDR3 length: 15 residues. Germline CDR1 is MNHEY and CDR2 is SVGAGI. CDR3 loop: CASSYSGGDGTEAFF. The CDR3 nucleotides are TGTGCCAGCAGTTACTCGGGGGGAGATGGCACTGAAGCTTTCTTT.

This chain uses TRBV5-6 with TRBJ1-4; no clear D. Between the trimmed V and J ends, which lost 2 bases and 8 bases, there was a span of 16 bases. This CDR3 comprises 15 residues. Germline-derived CDR1 and CDR2 are SGHDT and YYEEEE. CDR3 loop: CASSFDMGSEEKLFF. DNA of the CDR3: TGTGCCAGCAGCTTCGATATGGGGAGCGAGGAAAAACTGTTTTTT.

V usage is TRBV29-1 and J usage is TRBJ1-2, with D unclear. The CDR3 sequence is 11 residues long. Per germline, CDR1 SQVTM and CDR2 ANQGSEA. V was shortened by 4 bases and J by 4 bases, with 7 bases between the two germline ends. The CDR3 here is CSVVGGYGYTF. The CDR3 DNA follows: TGCAGCGTTGTTGGAGGCTATGGCTACACCTTC.

The V gene is TRBV2, the J gene TRBJ1-5; D not resolved. The CDR3 is 14 amino acids. Germline CDR1 reads SNHLY; CDR2 reads FYNNEI. V was shortened by 4 bases and J by 2 bases, with 9 bases between the two germline ends. The CDR3 DNA follows: TGTGCCAGCAGTGTAGAACGGGGCAATCAGCCCCAGCATTTT. Its protein product is CASSVERGNQPQHF.

V and J are TRBV3-1 (or the pseudogene TRBV3-2) and TRBJ2-7; 7 bases line up with TRBD1. The ends lost 3 bases at V and 6 bases at J; junction bases unmatched: 5. The CDR3 extends over 13 amino acids. The germline CDR1 and CDR2 sequences are LGHDT and YNNKEL (reference sequence). CDR3 sequence reads: CASSQSTGSEQYF. In nucleotides, the CDR3 is TGTGCCAGCAGCCAGTCGACAGGGAGCGAGCAGTACTTC.

The CDR3 spells CASSLGRSEKLFF. The CDR3 bases are TGTGCCAGCAGCTTAGGAAGGTCAGAAAAACTGTTTTTT. This rearrangement joins TRBV7-8 to TRBJ1-4; D uncertain. CDR1 is SGHVS, CDR2 FQNEAQ, per germline. The CDR3 runs to 13 residues. V was pared by 1 base and J by 8 bases, with 8 bases between.

This clone came up a few times. The gene calls are TRBV4-3 and TRBJ1-2; possibly TRBD1 for D (5 bases). This CDR3 is built from 14 residues. Germline lookup yields CDR1 LGHNA and CDR2 YSLEER. V was pared by 4 bases and J by 6 bases, with 15 bases between. The CDR3 region is CASSLARGEDGYTF. The CDR3 nucleotides are TGCGCCAGCAGCCTGGCGAGGGGCGAGGATGGCTACACCTTC.

This rearrangement joins TRBV2 to TRBJ1-4; the D gene is possibly TRBD1 (6 bases). Germline V gene lookup returns CDR1 SNHLY and CDR2 FYNNEI. The CDR3 has 14 residues. Trimming left V 6 bases short and J 7 bases short, with 15 bases between. The CDR3 DNA is TGTGCCAGCAGAACCGGGACACTCCCTGAAAAACTGTTTTTT. Protein product: CASRTGTLPEKLFF.

The chain links TRBV12-3 or TRBV12-4 to TRBJ1-1; possibly TRBD1 for D (5 bases). Trimming took off 6 bases at V and 1 base at J, with 9 bases between the two ends. The CDR3 runs to 13 residues. The CDR3 DNA sequence: TGTGCCAGCAGCCCGGACACGAACACTGAAGCTTTCTTT. Protein product: CASSPDTNTEAFF.

This clone appeared once. For the CDR3, the DNA is TGCGCCAGCAGCCAAATTTTCGGGGAGCCTAATTCACCCCTCCACTTT. It specifies CASSQIFGEPNSPLHF. The V gene is TRBV4-3, the J gene TRBJ1-6; D call uncertain. Germline V gene data show CDR1 as LGHNA and CDR2 as YSLEER. V was trimmed by 2 bases and J by 6 bases, leaving 14 bases between them. The CDR3 extends over 16 amino acids.

The V gene is TRBV7-9, the J gene TRBJ1-2; tentative D call: TRBD1 (5 bases). The CDR3 is made up of 14 amino acids. Trimming removed 3 bases at V and 2 bases at J, with 10 bases between. The germline CDR1 and CDR2 sequences are SEHNR and FQNEAQ (reference sequence). The CDR3, as DNA: TGTGCCAGCAGCTTGGGGCAGATCAACTATGGCTACACCTTC. It encodes CASSLGQINYGYTF. The whole variable domain, remainder taken from reference TRBV7-9 and TRBJ1-2, is DTGVSQNPRHKITKRGQNVTFRCDPISEHNRLYWYRQTLGQGPEFLTYFQNEAQLEKSRLLSDRFSAERPKGSFSTLEIQRTEQGDSAMYLCASSLGQINYGYTFGSGTRLTVV.

The chain employs TRBV11-3 and TRBJ1-2, with 7 positions matching TRBD1. The CDR3 extends over 16 amino acids. J gave up 4 bases and V 4 bases, and 12 bases lay outside the gene matches. Germline V CDR1 and CDR2: SGHNT, YENEEA. The CDR3 sequence: CASSSLTGTEVYGYTF. The DNA for the CDR3 is TGTGCCAGCAGCTCCCTAACCGGGACAGAGGTCTATGGCTACACCTTC.

V and J are TRBV7-2 and TRBJ1-2, with TRBD1 matching 7 bases. V gave up 4 bases and J gave up 1 base; unmatched junction bases: 6. Germline lookup yields CDR1 SGHTA and CDR2 FQGNSA. The CDR3 has 15 amino acids. The CDR3 loop reads CASSSGRQGNYGYTF. The CDR3 nucleotides read TGTGCCAGCAGCTCAGGTAGACAGGGTAACTATGGCTACACCTTC.

This clone was counted between two and nine times. The gene calls are TRBV7-2 and TRBJ2-1, with TRBD2 matching 12 bases. CDR3 length: 15 residues. CDR1 and CDR2 from the germline V gene are SGHTA and FQGNSA. V lost 4 bases, J lost 5 bases, and 3 bases stayed unmatched. CDR3 nucleotide sequence: TGTGCCAGCAGCTATCGGACTAGCGGGAACAATGAGCAGTTCTTC. This encodes CASSYRTSGNNEQFF.

The chain combines TRBV30 with TRBJ1-4; D gene ambiguous. Germline CDR1 and CDR2: GTSNPN and SVGIG (reference sequence). Trimming left V 3 bases short and J 0 bases short, with 8 bases between. This CDR3 has 14 residues. CDR3 nucleotide sequence: TGTGCCTGGAGCCCGACGGCAACTAATGAAAAACTGTTTTTT. Translating it yields CAWSPTATNEKLFF. The variable domain in full, completed from reference TRBV30 and TRBJ1-4, reads SQTIHQWPATLVQPVGSPLSLECTVEGTSNPNLYWYRQAAGRGLQLLFYSVGIGQISSEVPQNLSASRPQDRQFILSSKKLLLSDSGFYLCAWSPTATNEKLFFGSGTQLSVL.

V is TRBV11-3 and J is TRBJ2-2; 8 bases line up with TRBD1. The trim removed 4 bases at V and 5 bases at J, leaving 6 bases unmatched. Per germline, CDR1 SGHNT and CDR2 YENEEA. CDR3 length: 15 amino acids. The CDR3 DNA sequence: TGTGCCAGCAGCTCCCGACAGGGGTGGACCGGGGAGCTGTTTTTT. The encoded protein is CASSSRQGWTGELFF.

The CDR3 DNA reads as TGTGCCAGCAGCTCTTCCTTCCTGACAGAGGGGAACACCATATATTTT. It is translated as CASSSSFLTEGNTIYF. The rearrangement uses TRBV7-9 and TRBJ1-3, with TRBD1 as a possible D gene (5 bases). From germline, CDR1 is SEHNR and CDR2 FQNEAQ (reference sequence). Trimming removed 4 bases from V and 7 bases from J, with 20 bases in between. The CDR3 has 16 residues.

V and J are TRBV11-3 and TRBJ2-1; no reliable D call. Germline-derived CDR1 and CDR2 are SGHNT and YENEEA. Between the trimmed V and J ends, which lost 7 bases and 5 bases, there was a span of 15 bases. The CDR3 extends over 14 amino acids. CDR3 protein: CASTLQPANNEQFF. CDR3 bases: TGTGCCAGCACCCTTCAACCGGCGAACAATGAGCAGTTCTTC.

The chain combines TRBV9 with TRBJ2-3, with TRBD2 as a possible D gene (5 bases). This CDR3 is built from 11 residues. Germline V gene lookup returns CDR1 SGDLS and CDR2 YYNGEE. Trimming removed 7 bases at V and 6 bases at J, with 9 bases between. The CDR3 bases are TGTGCCAGCGGGAGAGCCGATACGCAGTATTTT. Its translation: CASGRADTQYF.

The rearrangement uses TRBV3-1 (or the pseudogene TRBV3-2) and TRBJ2-3; D is ambiguous. Trimming cost V 4 bases and J 3 bases, with 5 bases left between them. There are 12 residues in the CDR3. Germline-derived CDR1 and CDR2 are LGHDT and YNNKEL (reference sequence). CDR3 sequence reads: CASSPRTDTQYF. The CDR3 DNA reads as TGTGCCAGCAGCCCTAGGACAGATACGCAGTATTTT.

The rearrangement joins TRBV6-2 or TRBV6-3 to TRBJ1-5; the D is unclear. This CDR3 region has 16 residues. The germline V gene has CDR1 MNHEY and CDR2 SVGEGT. V lost 0 bases to trimming and J lost 7 bases, with 16 bases between them. The CDR3 region has the DNA TGTGCCAGCAGTTACTCGCTGACAATCGGAATCCAGCCCCAGCATTTT. It codes for CASSYSLTIGIQPQHF.

The chain carries TRBV6-2 or TRBV6-3 and TRBJ2-7, with TRBD1 matching over 7 bases. V gave up 6 bases and J gave up 2 bases; unmatched junction bases: 10. The CDR3 is made up of 15 amino acids. Germline values: CDR1 MNHEY, CDR2 SVGEGT. The chain's CDR3 is CASSPQFGTAYEQYF. CDR3 nucleotides: TGTGCCAGCAGCCCACAATTCGGGACAGCCTACGAGCAGTACTTC.

The V gene is TRBV29-1, the J gene TRBJ2-1, with TRBD2 matching over 9 bases. The J segment lost 9 bases and the V segment lost 6 bases, leaving 0 bases of the junction unmatched. In germline, CDR1 is SQVTM, CDR2 ANQGSEA. The CDR3 totals 10 residues. CDR3: CSVLAGEQFF. In DNA, the CDR3 is TGCAGCGTACTAGCGGGTGAGCAGTTCTTC.

The chain combines TRBV28 with TRBJ2-7; D unclear. V lost 5 bases to trimming and J lost 0 bases, with 14 bases between them. Germline V gene data show CDR1 as MDHEN and CDR2 as SYDVKM. This CDR3 has 15 residues. In DNA form, the CDR3 reads TGTGCCAGCAGTCCAGGCACAGCCCTCTCCTACGAGCAGTACGTC. It is translated as CASSPGTALSYEQYV.

This clone is a singleton in its sample. The chain has TRBV5-6 and TRBJ2-1; D may match TRBD1 or TRBD2 (5 bases each). This CDR3 spans 13 amino acids. Trimming removed 1 base from V and 9 bases from J, with 11 bases in between. Germline V gives CDR1 SGHDT, CDR2 YYEEEE. CDR3: CASSLYGAGEQFF. The CDR3 DNA sequence: TGTGCCAGCAGCTTGTACGGGGCAGGTGAGCAGTTCTTC. Combining the CDR3 with reference TRBV5-6 and TRBJ2-1 gives the whole variable domain DAGVTQSPTHLIKTRGQQVTLRCSPKSGHDTVSWYQQALGQGPQFIFQYYEEEERQRGNFPDRFSGHQFPNYSSELNVNALLLGDSALYLCASSLYGAGEQFFGPGTRLTVL.

The genes are TRBV19 and TRBJ1-2; D remains ambiguous. The CDR3 contains 10 residues. V was cut by 9 bases and J by 4 bases, with 6 bases left in between. CDR1 and CDR2 (germline): LNHDA, SQIVND (reference sequence). CDR3 sequence (DNA): TGTGCCAGCGTGGGCTATGGCTACACCTTC. This codes for CASVGYGYTF.

The chain uses TRBV18 and TRBJ1-1; TRBD1 aligns across 9 bases. Per germline, CDR1 KGHSH and CDR2 LQKENI. The J segment lost 1 base and the V segment lost 3 bases, leaving 3 bases of the junction unmatched. CDR3 length: 15 residues. CDR3 nucleotides: TGTGCCAGCTCACCCCCGGGACAGGGGAACACTGAAGCTTTCTTT. Translation: CASSPPGQGNTEAFF.